What follows are 17 T cell receptor beta chains derived from one specimen sequenced in a study of OX40 agonist ivuxolimab in advanced cancers. Repertoires were generated with immunoSEQ multiplex PCR, while TCRdb's copy carries only in-frame clones and drops some. The data show tens of thousands of clones, roughly 89% seen once. This specimen consisted of CD4+ or CD8+ T cells sorted from blood, obtained in a trial of the OX40 agonist ivuxolimab. These receptors were obtained from an adult with an advanced solid tumor such as melanoma, head and neck, liver or kidney cancer.

The V call is TRBV5-1, the J call TRBJ2-2; 11 positions match TRBD1. In germline, CDR1 is SGHRS, CDR2 YFSETQ. The CDR3 covers 20 residues. After removal of 0 bases from V and 4 bases from J, the junction contained 14 bases not matched to a gene. The CDR3 sequence is CASSLDYLDRGPKGTGELFF. CDR3 DNA sequence: TGCGCCAGCAGCTTGGACTATTTGGACAGGGGGCCGAAGGGCACCGGGGAGCTGTTTTTT.

The V gene is TRBV9, the J gene TRBJ2-7, with a possible D match to TRBD1 (6 bases). From germline, CDR1 is SGDLS and CDR2 YYNGEE. The CDR3 sequence is 15 residues long. With 0 bases removed from V and 4 bases from J, the gap between germline ends came to 14 bases. The CDR3 reads CASSVAGTTTYEQYF. The CDR3 DNA sequence: TGTGCCAGCAGCGTAGCCGGGACAACCACGTACGAGCAGTACTTC.

This clone turned up a few times. The chain joins TRBV7-8 to TRBJ2-3; no clear D gene. The CDR3 is 14 residues long. V was shortened by 1 base and J by 1 base, with 6 bases between the two germline ends. CDR1 and CDR2 (germline): SGHVS, FQNEAQ. The chain's CDR3 is CASSLVGGTDTQYF. The CDR3 DNA sequence: TGTGCCAGCAGCTTAGTGGGTGGCACAGATACGCAGTATTTT.

DNA of the CDR3: TGTGCCAGTAGCCGAACCGGGACTAGCGTCATTCACGAGCAGTACTTC. Translating gives CASSRTGTSVIHEQYF. The chain joins TRBV19 to TRBJ2-7; 10 bases align to TRBD2. Trimming cost V 6 bases and J 5 bases; bases outside gene matches: 13. Looked up from germline, CDR1 is LNHDA and CDR2 is SQIVND (reference sequence). The CDR3 is made up of 16 amino acids.

DNA of the CDR3: TGTGCCAGCACTGCCCCGACAGGGAGGGGTGGCTACACCTTC. Translated: CASTAPTGRGGYTF. V and J are TRBV6-5 and TRBJ1-2; 7 bases match TRBD1. The V segment lost 7 bases and the J segment 7 bases; nucleotides outside the gene matches: 12. The germline CDR1 and CDR2 sequences are MNHEY and SVGAGI. CDR3 length equals 14 residues.

CDR3 nucleotides: TGTGCCAGCTCACGAGTAGAGGGGAGCGGCATTCAGTACTTC. It specifies CASSRVEGSGIQYF. The rearrangement links TRBV18 to TRBJ2-4; perhaps D is TRBD1 or TRBD2 (5 bases each). CDR1 is KGHSH, CDR2 LQKENI, per germline. The V end lost 4 bases, the J end lost 9 bases, and 16 bases lay between the germline ends. The CDR3 consists of 14 residues.

This clone was seen once. J is TRBJ2-2 and V is TRBV5-8, with a possible D match to TRBD1 (6 bases). CDR1 and CDR2 from the germline V gene are SGHTS and YDEGEE. The CDR3 totals 15 residues. V dropped 2 bases and J dropped 0 bases, with 8 bases sitting between them. Here the CDR3 DNA reads TGTGCCAGCAGCTTAACAGGGCCGAACACCGGGGAGCTGTTTTTT. It encodes CASSLTGPNTGELFF.

The V gene is TRBV2, the J gene TRBJ2-7; 7 bases map to TRBD1. The V gene end was trimmed by 7 bases and the J gene end by 2 bases; junction bases not matched to a gene: 11. The germline CDR1 and CDR2 sequences are SNHLY and FYNNEI. This CDR3 spans 15 amino acids. CDR3 in DNA: TGTGCCAGCAAGACTGACAGGGATAGAGCCTACGAGCAGTACTTC. The encoded protein is CASKTDRDRAYEQYF.

The chain combines TRBV7-9 with TRBJ1-1; D uncertain. Germline CDR1 reads SEHNR; CDR2 reads FQNEAQ (reference sequence). CDR3 length: 13 amino acids. V was pared by 2 bases and J by 3 bases, with 7 bases between. The CDR3 DNA follows: TGTGCCAGCAGCTTATTACAGTACACTGAAGCTTTCTTT. The encoded protein is CASSLLQYTEAFF.

The chain employs TRBV30 and TRBJ1-6; the match to TRBD1 covers 8 bases. Per the germline V gene, CDR1 is GTSNPN and CDR2 is SVGIG (reference sequence). V shed 7 bases, J shed 5 bases, and the junction held 4 bases outside the gene matches. The CDR3 is 13 amino acids. The CDR3 spells CAYRGGHNSPLHF. The CDR3 nucleotides read TGTGCCTACAGGGGGGGCCATAATTCACCCCTCCACTTT.

V and J are TRBV6-5 and TRBJ1-6; D perhaps matches TRBD1 (6 bases). There are 16 residues in the CDR3. Per germline, CDR1 MNHEY and CDR2 SVGAGI. Trimming shortened V by 2 bases and J by 5 bases, and 13 bases separated the two germline ends. The CDR3 region is CASSYTHTGNNSPLHF. In DNA, the CDR3 is TGTGCCAGCAGTTACACACATACAGGGAATAATTCACCCCTCCACTTT.

This chain connects TRBV19 to TRBJ2-5; D is unclear. Germline V CDR1 and CDR2: LNHDA, SQIVND (reference sequence). This CDR3 contains 13 residues. The V gene lost 6 bases and the J gene lost 5 bases, with 13 bases spanning the gap. In nucleotides, the CDR3 is TGTGCCAGTAGATCAGGCCTCAGCGAGACCCAGTACTTC. It codes for CASRSGLSETQYF. Full variable domain (remainder filled in from reference TRBV19 and TRBJ2-5): DGGITQSPKYLFRKEGQNVTLSCEQNLNHDAMYWYRQDPGQGLRLIYYSQIVNDFQKGDIAEGYSVSREKKESFPLTVTSAQKNPTAFYLCASRSGLSETQYFGPGTRLLVL.

This clone was counted a few times. This rearrangement joins TRBV7-3 to TRBJ2-2; D gene unclear. This CDR3 has 17 amino acids. Germline CDR1 and CDR2: SGHTA and FQGTGA. The V end was cut by 2 bases, the J end by 0 bases, with 13 bases between. This CDR3 is CASSLYTLGANTGELFF. The DNA for the CDR3 is TGTGCCAGCAGCTTATACACGCTTGGCGCGAACACCGGGGAGCTGTTTTTT.

The chain recombines TRBV5-6 with TRBJ1-2, with D hard to call. Per the germline V gene, CDR1 is SGHDT and CDR2 is YYEEEE. CDR3 length equals 14 residues. V was trimmed by 1 base and J by 4 bases, leaving 11 bases between them. The CDR3 region has the DNA TGTGCCAGCAGCTTGTTTAGGGCAGGCTATGGCTACACCTTC. It encodes CASSLFRAGYGYTF.

This chain links TRBV28 with TRBJ2-7, with TRBD2 matching over 11 bases. The V gene's germline CDR1 is MDHEN and CDR2 SYDVKM. V shed 5 bases, J shed 5 bases, and the junction held 5 bases outside the gene matches. The CDR3 has 14 amino acids. As DNA, the CDR3 is TGTGCCAGCAGTGCTAGCGGGAGGTTTAACGAGCAGTACTTC. It codes for CASSASGRFNEQYF. The full variable domain, with the rest looked up from reference TRBV28 and TRBJ2-7, is DVKVTQSSRYLVKRTGEKVFLECVQDMDHENMFWYRQDPGLGLRLIYFSYDVKMKEKGDIPEGYSVSREKKERFSLILESASTNQTSMYLCASSASGRFNEQYFGPGTRLTVT.

V gene TRBV6-1 combines with J gene TRBJ2-1; maybe TRBD2 (6 bases). The CDR3 is 15 residues long. In germline, CDR1 is MNHNS, CDR2 SASEGT. Trimming left V 6 bases short and J 4 bases short, with 16 bases between. CDR3 coding DNA: TGTGCCAGCAGCCAGCGGCGGGGCCAATACAATGAGCAGTTCTTC. Residues: CASSQRRGQYNEQFF.

The V gene is TRBV28, the J gene TRBJ2-1, with TRBD2 as a possible D gene (6 bases). V gave up 7 bases and J gave up 6 bases, with 25 bases separating them. This CDR3 contains 17 residues. The germline V gene encodes CDR1 MDHEN and CDR2 SYDVKM. Written as DNA, the CDR3 is TGTGCCAGCACGGGCCGTGGGGGGATGGGCAGATTCAATGAGCAGTTCTTC. The encoded protein is CASTGRGGMGRFNEQFF. Supplemented by reference TRBV28 and TRBJ2-1, the full variable domain reads DVKVTQSSRYLVKRTGEKVFLECVQDMDHENMFWYRQDPGLGLRLIYFSYDVKMKEKGDIPEGYSVSREKKERFSLILESASTNQTSMYLCASTGRGGMGRFNEQFFGPGTRLTVL.